These 2 T cell receptor beta chains were sequenced from one sample in a study of T cells after yellow fever vaccination. MiXCR was run by TCRdb on the 5' RACE reads, yielding one entry per CDR3 protein. The profile shows a few hundred thousand distinct CDR3 sequences, about 10% of them singletons. Sequencing was performed on CD4+ T cells sorted from PBMCs, taken 5 days after the yellow fever booster vaccination. Source of these receptors: a man aged 18 to 29 who received the YFV17D yellow fever vaccine.

Only a few counts were recorded for this clonotype. CDR3 coding DNA: TGTGCCAGCAGTGAAAGGGTTTCACACAATGAGCAGTTCTTC. Translated: CASSERVSHNEQFF. The genes are TRBV2 and TRBJ2-1; D not certain. V shed 2 bases and J shed 5 bases, with 10 bases lying between them. Germline assignment: CDR1 SNHLY and CDR2 FYNNEI. The CDR3 contains 14 residues.

Only a few counts were recorded for this clonotype. The rearrangement links TRBV7-3 to TRBJ2-1; 12 bases are shared with TRBD2. The V segment lost 5 bases and the J segment 6 bases; nucleotides outside the gene matches: 5. The CDR3 runs to 15 residues. Germline values: CDR1 SGHTA, CDR2 FQGTGA. In nucleotides, the CDR3 is TGTGCCAGCAGCCCTGGGACTAGCGGGTCCAATGAGCAGTTCTTC. This encodes CASSPGTSGSNEQFF.